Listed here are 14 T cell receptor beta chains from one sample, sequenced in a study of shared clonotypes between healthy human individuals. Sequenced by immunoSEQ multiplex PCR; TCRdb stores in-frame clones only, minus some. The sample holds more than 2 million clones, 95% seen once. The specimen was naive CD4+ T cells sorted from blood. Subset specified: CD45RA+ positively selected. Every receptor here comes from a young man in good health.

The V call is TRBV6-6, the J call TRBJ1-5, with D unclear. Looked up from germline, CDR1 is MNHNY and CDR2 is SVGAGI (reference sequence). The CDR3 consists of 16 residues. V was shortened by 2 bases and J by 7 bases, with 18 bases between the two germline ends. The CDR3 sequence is CASSYHPLRAEQPQHF. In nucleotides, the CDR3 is TGTGCCAGCAGTTACCACCCTCTCCGAGCTGAACAGCCCCAGCATTTT.

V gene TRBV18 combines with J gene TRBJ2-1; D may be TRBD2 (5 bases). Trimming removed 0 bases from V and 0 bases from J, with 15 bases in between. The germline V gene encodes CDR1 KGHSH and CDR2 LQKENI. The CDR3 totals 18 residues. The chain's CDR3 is CASSPPVDSLRSYNEQFF. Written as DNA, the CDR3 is TGTGCCAGCTCACCACCGGTGGACTCACTTCGCTCCTACAATGAGCAGTTCTTC.

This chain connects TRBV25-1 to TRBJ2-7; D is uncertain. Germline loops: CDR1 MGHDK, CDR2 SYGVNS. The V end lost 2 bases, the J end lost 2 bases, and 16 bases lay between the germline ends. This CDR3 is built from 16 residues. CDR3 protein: CASSEQVSRNAYEQYF. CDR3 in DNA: TGTGCCAGCAGTGAACAAGTGTCTAGAAACGCCTACGAGCAGTACTTC.

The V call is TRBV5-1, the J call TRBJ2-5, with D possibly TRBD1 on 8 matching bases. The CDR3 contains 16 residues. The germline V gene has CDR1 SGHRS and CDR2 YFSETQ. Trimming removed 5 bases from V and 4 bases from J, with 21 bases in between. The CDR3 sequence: CASRGGAGGLLETQYF. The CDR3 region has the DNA TGCGCCAGCAGGGGAGGGGCAGGGGGCCTCCTAGAGACCCAGTACTTC. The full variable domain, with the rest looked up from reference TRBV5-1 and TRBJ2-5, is KAGVTQTPRYLIKTRGQQVTLSCSPISGHRSVSWYQQTPGQGLQFLFEYFSETQRNKGNFPGRFSGRQFSNSRSEMNVSTLELGDSALYLCASRGGAGGLLETQYFGPGTRLLVL.

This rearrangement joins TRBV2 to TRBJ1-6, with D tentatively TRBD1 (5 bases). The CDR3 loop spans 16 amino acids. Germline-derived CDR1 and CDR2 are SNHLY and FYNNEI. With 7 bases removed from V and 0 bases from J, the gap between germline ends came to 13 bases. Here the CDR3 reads CASMGRSSSYNSPLHF. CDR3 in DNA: TGTGCCAGCATGGGACGGTCGAGCTCCTATAATTCACCCCTCCACTTT. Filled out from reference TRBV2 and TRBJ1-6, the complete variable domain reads EPEVTQTPSHQVTQMGQEVILRCVPISNHLYFYWYRQILGQKVEFLVSFYNNEISEKSEIFDDQFSVERPDGSNFTLKIRSTKLEDSAMYFCASMGRSSSYNSPLHFGNGTRLTVT.

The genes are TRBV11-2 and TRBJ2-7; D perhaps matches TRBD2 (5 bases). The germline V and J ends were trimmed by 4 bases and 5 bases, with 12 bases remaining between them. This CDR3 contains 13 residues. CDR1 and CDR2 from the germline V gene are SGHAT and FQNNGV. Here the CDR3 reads CASSSINGDEQYF. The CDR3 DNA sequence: TGTGCCAGCAGCTCCATTAACGGGGACGAGCAGTACTTC.

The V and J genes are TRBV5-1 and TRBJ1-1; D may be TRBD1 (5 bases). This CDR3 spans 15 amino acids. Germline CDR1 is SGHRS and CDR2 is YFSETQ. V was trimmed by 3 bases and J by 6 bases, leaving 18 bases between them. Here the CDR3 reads CASSWTWGTNAEAFF. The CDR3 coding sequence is TGCGCCAGCAGCTGGACCTGGGGGACTAACGCTGAAGCTTTCTTT.

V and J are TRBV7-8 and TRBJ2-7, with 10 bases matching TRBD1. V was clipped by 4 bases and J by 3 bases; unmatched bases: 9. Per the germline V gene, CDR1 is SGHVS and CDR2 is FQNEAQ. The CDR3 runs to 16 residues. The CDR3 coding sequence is TGTGCCAGCAGCTCCGGGGCGGGACAGGGGTACTACGAGCAGTACTTC. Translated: CASSSGAGQGYYEQYF.

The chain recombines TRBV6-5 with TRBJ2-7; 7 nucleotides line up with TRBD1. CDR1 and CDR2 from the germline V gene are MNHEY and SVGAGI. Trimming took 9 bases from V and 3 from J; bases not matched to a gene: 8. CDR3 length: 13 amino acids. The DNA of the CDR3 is TGTGCCAGTACAGGGGAAGGGGGCTACGAGCAGTACTTC. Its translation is CASTGEGGYEQYF.

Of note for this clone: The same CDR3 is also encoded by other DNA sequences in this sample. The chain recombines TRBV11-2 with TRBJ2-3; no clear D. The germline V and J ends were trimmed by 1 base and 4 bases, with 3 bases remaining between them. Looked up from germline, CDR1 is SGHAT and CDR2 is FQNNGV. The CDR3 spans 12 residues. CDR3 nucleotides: TGTGCCAGCAGCTTAGTTGCAGATACGCAGTATTTT. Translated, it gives CASSLVADTQYF. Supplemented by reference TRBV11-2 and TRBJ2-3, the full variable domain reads EAGVAQSPRYKIIEKRQSVAFWCNPISGHATLYWYQQILGQGPKLLIQFQNNGVVDDSQLPKDRFSAERLKGVDSTLKIQPAKLEDSAVYLCASSLVADTQYFGPGTRLTVL.

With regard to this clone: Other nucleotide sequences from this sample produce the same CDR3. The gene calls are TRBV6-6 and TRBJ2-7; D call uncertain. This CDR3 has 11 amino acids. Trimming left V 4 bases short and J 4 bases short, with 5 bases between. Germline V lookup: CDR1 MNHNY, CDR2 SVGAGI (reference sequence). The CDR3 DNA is TGTGCCAGCAGTTCAGTTTACGAGCAGTACTTC. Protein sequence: CASSSVYEQYF.

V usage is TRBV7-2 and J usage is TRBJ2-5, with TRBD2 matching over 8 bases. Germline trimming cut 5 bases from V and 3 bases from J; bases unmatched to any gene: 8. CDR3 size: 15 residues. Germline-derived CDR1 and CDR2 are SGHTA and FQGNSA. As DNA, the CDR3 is TGTGCCAGCAGCCGCGGGGGGCGCCCCGAAGAGACCCAGTACTTC. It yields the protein CASSRGGRPEETQYF.

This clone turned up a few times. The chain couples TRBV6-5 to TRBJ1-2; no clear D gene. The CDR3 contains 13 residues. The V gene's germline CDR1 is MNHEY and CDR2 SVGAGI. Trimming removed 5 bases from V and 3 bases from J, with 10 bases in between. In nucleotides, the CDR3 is TGTGCCAGCAGTCGACGAAGAGACTATGGCTACACCTTC. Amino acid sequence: CASSRRRDYGYTF.

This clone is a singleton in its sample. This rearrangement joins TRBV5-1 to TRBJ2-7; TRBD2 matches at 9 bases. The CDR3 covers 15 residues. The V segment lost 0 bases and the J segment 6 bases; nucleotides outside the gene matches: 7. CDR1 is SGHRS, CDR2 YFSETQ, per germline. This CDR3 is CASSLAVSGSSEQYF. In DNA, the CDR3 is TGCGCCAGCAGCTTGGCCGTTAGCGGGAGCTCCGAGCAGTACTTC.